Listed here are 25 T cell receptor beta chains from one sample, sequenced in a study of cytomegalovirus exposure and HLA in healthy donors. 60 Vbeta and 13 Jbeta primers were used in PCR. Only in-frame clones appear in the TCRdb table, and some are missing; sequencing was by immunoSEQ multiplex PCR. The repertoire includes hundreds of thousands of clones, about 81% of them detected once, and approximately 6% sits in the top ten. Input material: PBMCs. Receptors were obtained from a man in his forties in good health and CMV-seropositive.

CDR3 in amino acids: CASDPAGYNEQFF. The CDR3 bases are TGTGCCAGCGATCCGGCGGGCTACAATGAGCAGTTCTTC. The V gene is TRBV21-1, the J gene TRBJ2-1; the table's D call of TRBD2 was not tested on the DNA. TRBV21-1 is a documented pseudogene. The CDR3 contains 13 residues.

About this clone: One junction end disagrees with the germline gene, perhaps due to a read error. V gene TRBV7-9 combines with J gene TRBJ2-5, with 9 bases aligning to TRBD2. From germline, CDR1 is SEHNR and CDR2 FQNEAQ (reference sequence). The CDR3 has 13 amino acids. This chain's CDR3 is CGGQREAGETQYF. CDR3 DNA sequence: TGCGGGGGCCAGCGGGAGGCAGGGGAGACCCAGTACTTC.

This clone came up once. This chain uses TRBV6-7 with TRBJ2-7, with 9 bases lining up with TRBD1. TRBV6-7 is annotated as an ORF whose role is uncertain. The CDR3 has 15 amino acids. With V trimmed by 1 base and J by 6 bases, 7 bases remained unmatched. The CDR3 bases are TGTGCCAGCAGTTACTTTCCGGGACAGGGCGGCGAGCAGTACTTC. It yields the protein CASSYFPGQGGEQYF.

The chain links TRBV30 to TRBJ2-5; tentative D call: TRBD2 (5 bases). There are 16 residues in the CDR3. The V end was cut by 0 bases, the J end by 2 bases, with 16 bases between. Germline V gives CDR1 GTSNPN, CDR2 SVGIG (reference sequence). This chain's CDR3 is CAWSVKSGNWQETQYF. The DNA of the CDR3 is TGTGCCTGGAGTGTAAAATCGGGGAATTGGCAAGAGACCCAGTACTTC. The complete variable domain, with remaining parts taken from reference TRBV30 and TRBJ2-5, reads SQTIHQWPATLVQPVGSPLSLECTVEGTSNPNLYWYRQAAGRGLQLLFYSVGIGQISSEVPQNLSASRPQDRQFILSSKKLLLSDSGFYLCAWSVKSGNWQETQYFGPGTRLLVL.

This chain links TRBV9 with TRBJ2-7, with D possibly matching TRBD2 (7 bases). This CDR3 is 15 amino acids long. V lost 0 bases, J lost 6 bases, and 16 bases lay in between. Germline CDR1 SGDLS, CDR2 YYNGEE. The CDR3 region is CASSVARAGEGEQYV. CDR3 nucleotides: TGTGCCAGCAGCGTAGCTAGGGCAGGGGAGGGCGAGCAGTACGTC.

The gene calls are TRBV11-2 and TRBJ1-2; D possibly corresponds to TRBD1 (6 bases). The CDR3 loop spans 14 amino acids. CDR1 is SGHAT, CDR2 FQNNGV, per germline. V was pared by 7 bases and J by 6 bases, with 18 bases between. CDR3 amino acids: CASTSSRGGNGYTF. The CDR3 region has the DNA TGTGCCAGCACCTCTAGTAGGGGGGGGAATGGCTACACCTTC.

The rearrangement links TRBV7-3 to TRBJ2-5; TRBD2 is a possible D gene (5 bases). V was clipped by 4 bases and J by 7 bases, with 22 bases between them. This CDR3 spans 16 amino acids. Per the germline V gene, CDR1 is SGHTA and CDR2 is FQGTGA. The CDR3 bases are TGTGCCAGCAGCTCCCAGGCAGGTCGGGAATACGGGACCCAGTACTTC. This translates into CASSSQAGREYGTQYF.

V is TRBV10-2 and J is TRBJ2-7; D remains ambiguous. Trimming stripped 3 bases from V and 3 bases from J, with 9 bases between. There are 13 residues in the CDR3. Germline assignment: CDR1 WSHSY and CDR2 SAAADI. CDR3 in DNA: TGCGCCAGCAGTGACAGGTTGTTCTACGAGCAGTACGTC. It translates to CASSDRLFYEQYV.

J is TRBJ2-5 and V is TRBV5-1; D ambiguous. The germline gives CDR1 SGHRS, CDR2 YFSETQ. The V end was cut by 0 bases, the J end by 4 bases, with 13 bases between. The CDR3 has 15 residues. The CDR3 loop is CASSLAGGSSETQYF. CDR3 nucleotide sequence: TGCGCCAGCAGCTTGGCCGGCGGCAGTTCAGAGACCCAGTACTTC.

The chain uses TRBV6-1 and TRBJ1-5; D is possibly TRBD1 (6 bases). The CDR3 sequence is 13 residues long. CDR1 MNHNS and CDR2 SASEGT come from the germline V gene. V was trimmed by 9 bases and J by 6 bases, leaving 15 bases between them. The CDR3 here is CASVGGAGQPQHF. Written as DNA, the CDR3 is TGTGCCAGTGTGGGGGGGGCTGGTCAGCCCCAGCATTTT.

V usage is TRBV6-6 and J usage is TRBJ1-1, with D perhaps matching TRBD1 (6 bases). CDR1 is MNHNY, CDR2 SVGAGI, per germline (reference sequence). Between the trimmed V and J ends, which lost 6 bases and 11 bases, there was a span of 16 bases. The length of the CDR3 is 12 residues. Here the CDR3 DNA reads TGTGCCAGCAGCTTAGGGGGGGCCCAGGCTTTCTTT. It codes for CASSLGGAQAFF.

This chain links TRBV15 with TRBJ2-2; 8 bases match TRBD2. V shed 5 bases, J shed 5 bases, and the junction held 16 bases outside the gene matches. Per germline, CDR1 LNHNV and CDR2 YYDKDF (reference sequence). The CDR3 consists of 18 residues. Here the CDR3 DNA reads TGTGCCACCAGCGGGTTTCCCTCTCCCAGCGGGAGTACCGGGGAGCTGTTTTTT. Residues: CATSGFPSPSGSTGELFF.

This sequence joins TRBV5-1 and TRBJ2-3; a weak D match, TRBD2 (6 bases). The V gene's germline CDR1 is SGHRS and CDR2 YFSETQ. The CDR3 loop spans 15 amino acids. Trimming removed 3 bases from V and 2 bases from J, with 13 bases in between. CDR3 nucleotide sequence: TGCGCCAGCAGCTCCTTAGCGGACCTCACAGATACGCAGTATTTT. This sequence encodes CASSSLADLTDTQYF.

The V and J genes are TRBV28 and TRBJ1-4; D unclear. V was clipped by 8 bases and J by 5 bases, with 12 bases between them. The CDR3 contains 13 residues. Per germline, CDR1 MDHEN and CDR2 SYDVKM. The CDR3 DNA reads as TGTGCCAGCGCGGCTCAGATGAATGAAAAACTGTTTTTT. Residues: CASAAQMNEKLFF.

This clone came up a few times. The chain employs TRBV5-5 and TRBJ2-2; 7 nucleotides agree with TRBD2. The V and J ends lost 3 bases and 7 bases, in that order; junction bases with no gene match: 9. Germline V gene sequence: CDR1 SGHKS, CDR2 YYEKEE (reference sequence). CDR3 size: 15 residues. The CDR3 loop reads CASSSGEGLGGELFF. CDR3 coding DNA: TGTGCCAGCAGCTCCGGGGAGGGCCTGGGCGGGGAGCTGTTTTTT.

This rearrangement joins TRBV6-5 to TRBJ2-1, with 8 nucleotides matching TRBD2. This CDR3 is built from 15 residues. Germline CDR1 is MNHEY and CDR2 is SVGAGI. The V and J ends lost 0 bases and 9 bases, in that order; junction bases with no gene match: 7. In DNA form, the CDR3 reads TGTGCCAGCAGTTACTCGGGACTAGAAAGTAGTGAGCAGTTCTTC. As protein: CASSYSGLESSEQFF.

This clone was counted a few times. The V call is TRBV4-1, the J call TRBJ2-7; 13 bases fit TRBD2. Germline V gives CDR1 MGHRA, CDR2 YSYEKL. V was clipped by 3 bases and J by 5 bases; unmatched bases: 4. This CDR3 comprises 15 residues. In DNA form, the CDR3 reads TGCGCCAGCAGCCAGGTGGGACTAGCGGGACACGAGCAGTACGTC. Protein: CASSQVGLAGHEQYV.

Details on this clone: In the same sample, other DNA sequences code for this CDR3. This sequence joins TRBV15 and TRBJ2-3; 8 nucleotides match TRBD2. Germline CDR1 is LNHNV and CDR2 is YYDKDF (reference sequence). The CDR3 length is 15 residues. V was pared by 0 bases and J by 1 base, with 0 bases of the junction left unmatched. The CDR3, as DNA: TGTGCCACCAGCAGAGAAGCGGGAGGCACAGATACGCAGTATTTT. Its translation: CATSREAGGTDTQYF.

The chain uses TRBV15 and TRBJ1-5, with 9 positions matching TRBD1. The V gene end was trimmed by 1 base and the J gene end by 6 bases; junction bases not matched to a gene: 7. CDR1 is LNHNV, CDR2 YYDKDF, per germline (reference sequence). The CDR3 loop spans 16 amino acids. CDR3 in DNA: TGTGCCACCAGCAGAGTTGGGACAGGGTTGGGTCAGCCCCAGCATTTT. Amino acid sequence: CATSRVGTGLGQPQHF. Full variable domain (outside the CDR3, taken from reference TRBV15 and TRBJ1-5): DAMVIQNPRYQVTQFGKPVTLSCSQTLNHNVMYWYQQKSSQAPKLLFHYYDKDFNNEADTPDNFQSRRPNTSFCFLDIRSPGLGDTAMYLCATSRVGTGLGQPQHFGDGTRLSIL.

The rearrangement uses TRBV27 and TRBJ2-1, with D possibly being TRBD1 (5 bases). The germline V gene encodes CDR1 MNHEY and CDR2 SMNVEV (reference sequence). The CDR3 loop spans 15 amino acids. The V end lost 3 bases, the J end lost 1 base, and 10 bases lay between the germline ends. The CDR3 coding sequence is TGTGCCAGCAGTTTTCAGGGCCCATCCTACAATGAGCAGTTCTTC. It encodes CASSFQGPSYNEQFF.

This clone is a singleton in its sample. This chain links TRBV11-2 with TRBJ1-1; no firm D call. The germline gives CDR1 SGHAT, CDR2 FQNNGV. The CDR3 covers 18 residues. V was cut by 4 bases and J by 1 base, with 22 bases left in between. CDR3 sequence (DNA): TGTGCCAGCAGCTCATCAGCCTGGGAGGGAAGAGGGAACACTGAAGCTTTCTTT. Protein: CASSSSAWEGRGNTEAFF. Supplemented by reference TRBV11-2 and TRBJ1-1, the full variable domain reads EAGVAQSPRYKIIEKRQSVAFWCNPISGHATLYWYQQILGQGPKLLIQFQNNGVVDDSQLPKDRFSAERLKGVDSTLKIQPAKLEDSAVYLCASSSSAWEGRGNTEAFFGQGTRLTVV.

The chain couples TRBV7-9 to TRBJ2-5, with D possibly TRBD1 on 5 matching bases. Trimming removed 5 bases at V and 2 bases at J, with 15 bases between. Per germline, CDR1 SEHNR and CDR2 FQNEAQ (reference sequence). The CDR3 length is 15 residues. The CDR3 reads CASSPGQGGQETQYF. For the CDR3, the DNA is TGTGCCAGCAGCCCAGGGCAGGGTGGACAAGAGACCCAGTACTTC.

The sample holds one count of this clone. This chain links TRBV21-1 with TRBJ2-1; the table names TRBD2, a call not compared with the DNA. TRBV21-1 is a documented pseudogene. The CDR3 has 15 amino acids. The CDR3 protein is CASSKETGDPQEQFF. The CDR3 DNA reads TGTGCCAGCAGCAAAGAAACGGGGGACCCCCAGGAGCAGTTCTTC.

The chain is built from TRBV2 and TRBJ1-2; possible D gene TRBD1, 5 bases. V was pared by 5 bases and J by 4 bases, with 14 bases between. The CDR3 runs 14 residues. Germline lookup yields CDR1 SNHLY and CDR2 FYNNEI. CDR3 nucleotide sequence: TGTGCCAGCAGTATTCCAGGGAGGTCCTATGGCTACACCTTC. Translated: CASSIPGRSYGYTF.

The rearrangement links TRBV7-3 to TRBJ1-5, with D hard to call. Trimming cost V 0 bases and J 3 bases, with 3 bases left between them. This CDR3 comprises 13 residues. Germline V lookup: CDR1 SGHTA, CDR2 FQGTGA. The CDR3 sequence is CASSLTHNQPQHF. As DNA, the CDR3 is TGTGCCAGCAGCTTAACCCACAATCAGCCCCAGCATTTT.